The present T cell receptor (beta chain) was sequenced within a study of T cell repertoires in ileal Crohn's disease. Overall study context: Patients had a median roughly 8-year disease duration, and roughly 38% were active smokers. Thiopurines (about ten) or anti-TNF agents (18) were given postoperatively to about half. Study-wide results and limits: All patients with clonality above 26.8% had endoscopic recurrence. Compared with CD4 T cells, sorted CD8 cells carried more expanded clones.

J gave up 10 bases and V 2 bases, and 16 bases lay outside the gene matches. Germline CDR1 and CDR2: LGHNA and YSLEER. There are 17 residues in the CDR3. About this clone: Its antigen is as yet unknown.

Profiled with immunoSEQ multiplex PCR; TCRdb holds only in-frame clones, not every one. The table lists about 15,000 clones, around four fifths of them singletons, with about a tenth in the top ten. This receptor was identified in an adult with Crohn's disease. Sequencing input: ileal tissue. This rearrangement joins TRBV4-3 to TRBJ2-1, with 8 bases fitting TRBD2. CDR3 amino acids: CASSQLPGYARGEEQFF. The CDR3 DNA reads TGCGCCAGCAGCCAACTTCCTGGCTATGCGCGGGGGGAAGAGCAGTTCTTC.